Shown below are 3 T cell receptor beta chains from a single sample sequenced in a study of beta chain features in type 1 diabetes. Antigens for these TCRs are unknown. Study-level results: Within each of all four CD4+ subsets, Type 1 diabetes patients had TCRB CDR3s that were moderately but significantly shorter.

The study reverse transcribed the entire isolated RNA, so it sequenced expressed TCRB transcripts. The table came from immunoSEQ multiplex PCR; TCRdb's copy has only in-frame clones and leaves some out. The sample contains about 360,000 clones, about 12% of which appear only once. Source material: naive CD4+ T cells from blood. These TCRs come from a woman aged 18-29 years with type 1 diabetes.

The chain has TRBV7-2 and TRBJ1-1; 9 bases are shared with TRBD1. Germline lookup yields CDR1 SGHTA and CDR2 FQGNSA. The V segment lost 4 bases and the J segment 2 bases; nucleotides outside the gene matches: 8. The CDR3 sequence is 16 residues long. The CDR3 reads CASSSTRDRVNTEAFF. The CDR3 DNA reads as TGTGCCAGCAGCTCCACCCGGGACAGGGTCAACACTGAAGCTTTCTTT.

This CDR3 is CASSVGDRGGAEAFF. CDR3 in DNA: TGTGCCAGCAGCGTAGGGGACAGGGGAGGGGCTGAAGCTTTCTTT. The chain carries TRBV9 and TRBJ1-1, with 10 bases identical to TRBD1. CDR1 SGDLS and CDR2 YYNGEE come from the germline V gene. V gave up 0 bases and J gave up 6 bases; unmatched junction bases: 5. CDR3 length: 15 residues.

This clone has only a few counts. The chain is built from TRBV28 and TRBJ2-3, with D unclear. Germline assignment: CDR1 MDHEN and CDR2 SYDVKM. Trimming removed 6 bases at V and 4 bases at J, with 8 bases between. CDR3 length: 12 residues. CDR3 in amino acids: CASSLIPDTQYF. The CDR3, as DNA: TGTGCCAGCAGCCTAATCCCAGATACGCAGTATTTT.